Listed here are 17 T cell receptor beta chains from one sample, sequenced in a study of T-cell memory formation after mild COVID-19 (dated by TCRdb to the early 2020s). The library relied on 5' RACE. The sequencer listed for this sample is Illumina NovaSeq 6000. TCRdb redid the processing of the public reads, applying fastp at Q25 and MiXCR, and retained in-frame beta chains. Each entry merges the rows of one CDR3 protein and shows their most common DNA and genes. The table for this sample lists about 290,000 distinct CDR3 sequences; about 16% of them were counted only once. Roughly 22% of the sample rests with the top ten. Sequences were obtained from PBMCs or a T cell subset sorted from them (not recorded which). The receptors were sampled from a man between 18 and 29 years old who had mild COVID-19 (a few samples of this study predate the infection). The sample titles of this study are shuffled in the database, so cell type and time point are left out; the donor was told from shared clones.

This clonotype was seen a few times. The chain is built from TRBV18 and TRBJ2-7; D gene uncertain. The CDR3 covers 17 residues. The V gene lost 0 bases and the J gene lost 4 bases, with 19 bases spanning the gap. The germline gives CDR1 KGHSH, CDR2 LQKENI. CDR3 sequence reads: CASSPPRSHDRAYEQYF. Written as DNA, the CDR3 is TGTGCCAGCTCACCACCGCGTTCTCACGACCGGGCGTACGAGCAGTACTTC.

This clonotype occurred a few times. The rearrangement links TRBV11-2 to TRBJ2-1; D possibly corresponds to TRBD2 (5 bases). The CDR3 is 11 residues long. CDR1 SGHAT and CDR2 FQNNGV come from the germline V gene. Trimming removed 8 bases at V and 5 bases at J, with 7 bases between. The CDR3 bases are TGTGCCAGCTTCGGGGACAATGAGCAGTTCTTC. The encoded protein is CASFGDNEQFF.

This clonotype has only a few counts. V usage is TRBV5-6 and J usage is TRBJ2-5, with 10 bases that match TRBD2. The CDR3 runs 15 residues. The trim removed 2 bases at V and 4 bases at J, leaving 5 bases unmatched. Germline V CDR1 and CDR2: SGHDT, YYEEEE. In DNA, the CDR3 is TGTGCCAGCAGCTTCCTAGCGGGGGATTCAGAGACCCAGTACTTC. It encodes CASSFLAGDSETQYF.

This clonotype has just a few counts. This CDR3 is CAISNRIPSTDTQYF. DNA for the CDR3: TGTGCCATCAGTAACAGGATCCCTAGCACAGATACGCAGTATTTT. The chain is built from TRBV10-3 and TRBJ2-3; maybe TRBD1 (5 bases). Germline CDR1 is ENHRY and CDR2 is SYGVKD. V was clipped by 5 bases and J by 0 bases, with 12 bases between them. The CDR3 runs 15 residues.

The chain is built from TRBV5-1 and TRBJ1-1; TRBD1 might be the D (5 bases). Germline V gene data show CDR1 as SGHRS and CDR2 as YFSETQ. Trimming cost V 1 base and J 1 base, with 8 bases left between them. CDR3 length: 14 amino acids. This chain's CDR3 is CASSLRQPNTEAFF. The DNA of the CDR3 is TGCGCCAGCAGCTTGAGACAGCCGAACACTGAAGCTTTCTTT.

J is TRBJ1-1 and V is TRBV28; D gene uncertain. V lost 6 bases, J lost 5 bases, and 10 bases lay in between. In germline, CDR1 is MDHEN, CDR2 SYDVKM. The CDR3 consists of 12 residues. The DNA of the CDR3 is TGTGCCAGCAGACCTGGGGAAACTGAAGCTTTCTTT. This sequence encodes CASRPGETEAFF. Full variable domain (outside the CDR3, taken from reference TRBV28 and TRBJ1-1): DVKVTQSSRYLVKRTGEKVFLECVQDMDHENMFWYRQDPGLGLRLIYFSYDVKMKEKGDIPEGYSVSREKKERFSLILESASTNQTSMYLCASRPGETEAFFGQGTRLTVV.

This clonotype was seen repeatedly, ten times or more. The DNA for the CDR3 is TGTGCCAGCAGTTTTCTAGCGGGGGGTCCAGATACGCAGTATTTT. This codes for CASSFLAGGPDTQYF. This chain joins TRBV27 and TRBJ2-3; 11 positions match TRBD2. The J segment lost 4 bases and the V segment lost 3 bases, leaving 3 bases of the junction unmatched. The CDR3 extends over 15 amino acids. CDR1 MNHEY and CDR2 SMNVEV come from the germline V gene (reference sequence).

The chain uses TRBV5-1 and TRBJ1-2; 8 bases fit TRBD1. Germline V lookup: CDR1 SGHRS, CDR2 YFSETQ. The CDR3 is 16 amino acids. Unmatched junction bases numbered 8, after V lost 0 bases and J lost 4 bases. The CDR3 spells CASSLASLGQGYGYTF. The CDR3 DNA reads TGCGCCAGCAGCTTGGCAAGCCTTGGACAGGGCTATGGCTACACCTTC.

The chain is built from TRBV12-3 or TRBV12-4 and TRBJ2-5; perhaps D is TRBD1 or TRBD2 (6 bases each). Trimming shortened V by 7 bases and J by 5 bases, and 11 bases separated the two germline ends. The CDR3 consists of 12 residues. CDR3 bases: TGTGCCAGCATGGGGGCGGGGGAGACCCAGTACTTC. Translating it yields CASMGAGETQYF.

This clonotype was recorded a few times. CDR3: CASGTGGQETQYF. Written as DNA, the CDR3 is TGTGCCAGCGGGACAGGGGGTCAAGAGACCCAGTACTTC. The genes are TRBV28 and TRBJ2-5, with 11 positions matching TRBD1. The germline gives CDR1 MDHEN, CDR2 SYDVKM. V shed 8 bases, J shed 2 bases, and the junction held 1 base outside the gene matches. The CDR3 is 13 amino acids.

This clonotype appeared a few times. CDR3 sequence reads: CASSQERLMNTEAFF. The CDR3 DNA follows: TGTGCCAGCAGCCAAGAACGGCTAATGAACACTGAAGCTTTCTTT. The chain employs TRBV3-1 and TRBJ1-1; D is unclear. Trimming left V 0 bases short and J 0 bases short, with 8 bases between. This CDR3 is 15 amino acids long. CDR1 and CDR2 from the germline V gene are LGHDT and YNNKEL (reference sequence).

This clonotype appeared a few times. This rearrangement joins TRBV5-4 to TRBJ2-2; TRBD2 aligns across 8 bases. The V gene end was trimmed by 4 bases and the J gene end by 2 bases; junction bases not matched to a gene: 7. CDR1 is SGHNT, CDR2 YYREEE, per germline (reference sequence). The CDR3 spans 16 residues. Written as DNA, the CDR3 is TGTGCCAGCAGCCCGCCGGGACTAGGAAACACCGGGGAGCTGTTTTTT. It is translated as CASSPPGLGNTGELFF.

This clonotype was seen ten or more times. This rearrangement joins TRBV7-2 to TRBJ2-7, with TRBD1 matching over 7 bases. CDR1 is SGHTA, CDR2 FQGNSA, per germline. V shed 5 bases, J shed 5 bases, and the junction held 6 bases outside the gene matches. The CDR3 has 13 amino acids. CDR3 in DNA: TGTGCCAGCAGCAGGGACAGATTGGACGAGCAGTACGTC. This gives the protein CASSRDRLDEQYV.

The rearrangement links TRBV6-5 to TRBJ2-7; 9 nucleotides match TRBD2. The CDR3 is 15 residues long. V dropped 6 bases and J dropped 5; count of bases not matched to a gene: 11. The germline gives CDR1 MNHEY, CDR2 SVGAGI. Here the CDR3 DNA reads TGTGCCAGCAGCCCCCTCGCGGGGGGGCAGGACGAGCAGTACTTC. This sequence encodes CASSPLAGGQDEQYF.

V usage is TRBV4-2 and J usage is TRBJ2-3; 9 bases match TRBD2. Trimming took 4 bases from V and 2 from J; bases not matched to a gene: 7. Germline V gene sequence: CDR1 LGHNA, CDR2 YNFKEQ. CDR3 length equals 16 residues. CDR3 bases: TGTGCCAGCAGCCCTGAACCTAGCGGGGTCACAGATACGCAGTATTTT. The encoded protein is CASSPEPSGVTDTQYF.

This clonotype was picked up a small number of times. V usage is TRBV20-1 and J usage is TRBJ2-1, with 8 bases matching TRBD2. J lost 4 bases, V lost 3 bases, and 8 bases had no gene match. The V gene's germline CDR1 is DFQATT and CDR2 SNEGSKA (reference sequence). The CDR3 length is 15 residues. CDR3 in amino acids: CSASRGGPLYNEQFF. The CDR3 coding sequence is TGCAGTGCTAGCCGCGGGGGGCCTTTGTACAATGAGCAGTTCTTC.

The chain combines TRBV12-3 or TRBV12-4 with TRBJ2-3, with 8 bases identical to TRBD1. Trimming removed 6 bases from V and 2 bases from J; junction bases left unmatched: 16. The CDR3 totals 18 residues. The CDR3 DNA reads TGTGCCAGCAGACGGCAGGGGGCGCAATCAATGGTCACAGATACGCAGTATTTT. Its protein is CASRRQGAQSMVTDTQYF.